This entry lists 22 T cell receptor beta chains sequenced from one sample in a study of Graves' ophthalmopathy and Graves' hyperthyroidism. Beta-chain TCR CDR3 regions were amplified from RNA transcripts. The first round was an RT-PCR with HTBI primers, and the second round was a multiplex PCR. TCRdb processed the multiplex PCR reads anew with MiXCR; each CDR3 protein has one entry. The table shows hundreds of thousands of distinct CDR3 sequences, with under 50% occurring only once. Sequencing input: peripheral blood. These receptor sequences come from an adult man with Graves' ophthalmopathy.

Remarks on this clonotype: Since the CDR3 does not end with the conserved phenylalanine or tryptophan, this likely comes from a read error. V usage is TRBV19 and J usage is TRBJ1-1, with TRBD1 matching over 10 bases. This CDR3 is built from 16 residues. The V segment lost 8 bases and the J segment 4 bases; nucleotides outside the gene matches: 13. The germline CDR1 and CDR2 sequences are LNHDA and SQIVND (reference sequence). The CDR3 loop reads CASGRGQGPDPTEAFL. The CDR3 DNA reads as TGTGCCAGTGGACGGGGACAGGGGCCAGATCCCACTGAAGCTTTCCTT.

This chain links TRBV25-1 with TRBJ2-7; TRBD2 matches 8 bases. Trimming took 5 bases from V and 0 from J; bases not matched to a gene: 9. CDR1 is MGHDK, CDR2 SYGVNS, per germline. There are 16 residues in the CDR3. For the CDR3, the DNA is TGTGCCAGCAGTCTCGAGGGGCGGGAGGCCTCCTACGAGCAGTACTTC. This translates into CASSLEGREASYEQYF.

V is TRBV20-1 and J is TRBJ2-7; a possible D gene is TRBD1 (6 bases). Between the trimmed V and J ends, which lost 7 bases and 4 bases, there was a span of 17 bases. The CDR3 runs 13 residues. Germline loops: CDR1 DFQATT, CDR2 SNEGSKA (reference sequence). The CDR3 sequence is CSVSRVRGYEQYF. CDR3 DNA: TGCAGTGTTTCGAGGGTCAGGGGATACGAGCAGTACTTC.

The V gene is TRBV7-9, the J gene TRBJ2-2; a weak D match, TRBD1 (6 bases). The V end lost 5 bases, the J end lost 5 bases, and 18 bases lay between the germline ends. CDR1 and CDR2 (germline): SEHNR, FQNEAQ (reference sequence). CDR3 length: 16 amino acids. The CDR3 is CASSHRSGTPTGELFF. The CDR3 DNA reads TGTGCCAGCAGCCATCGCTCCGGGACACCAACCGGGGAGCTGTTTTTT.

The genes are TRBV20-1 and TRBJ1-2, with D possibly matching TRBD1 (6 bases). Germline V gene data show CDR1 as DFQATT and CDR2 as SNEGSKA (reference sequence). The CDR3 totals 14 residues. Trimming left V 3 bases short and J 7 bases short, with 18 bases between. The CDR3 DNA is TGCAGTGCTAGTAGAGCTAGCGGGGGCGGTGGCTACACCTTC. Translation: CSASRASGGGGYTF.

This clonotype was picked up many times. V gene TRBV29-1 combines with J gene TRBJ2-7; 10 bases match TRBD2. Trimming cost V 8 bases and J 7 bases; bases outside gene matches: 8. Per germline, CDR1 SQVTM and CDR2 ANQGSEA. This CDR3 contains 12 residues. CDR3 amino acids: CSHSSGSQEQYF. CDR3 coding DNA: TGCAGCCACTCTAGCGGGAGTCAAGAGCAGTACTTC.

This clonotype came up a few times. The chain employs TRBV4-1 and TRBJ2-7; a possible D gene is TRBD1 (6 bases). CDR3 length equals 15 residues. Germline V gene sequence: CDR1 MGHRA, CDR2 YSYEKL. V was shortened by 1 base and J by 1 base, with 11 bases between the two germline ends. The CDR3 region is CASSQGTALSYEQYF. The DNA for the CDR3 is TGCGCCAGCAGCCAAGGGACAGCCTTATCCTACGAGCAGTACTTC.

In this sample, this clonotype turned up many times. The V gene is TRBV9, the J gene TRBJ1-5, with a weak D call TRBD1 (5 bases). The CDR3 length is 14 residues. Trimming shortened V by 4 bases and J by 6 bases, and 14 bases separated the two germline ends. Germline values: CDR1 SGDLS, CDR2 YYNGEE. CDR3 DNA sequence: TGTGCCAGCAGCCCCGGGGGTGAGCCTCAGCCCCAGCATTTT. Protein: CASSPGGEPQPQHF. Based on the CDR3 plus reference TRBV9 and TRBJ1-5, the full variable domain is DSGVTQTPKHLITATGQRVTLRCSPRSGDLSVYWYQQSLDQGLQFLIQYYNGEERAKGNILERFSAQQFPDLHSELNLSSLELGDSALYFCASSPGGEPQPQHFGDGTRLSIL.

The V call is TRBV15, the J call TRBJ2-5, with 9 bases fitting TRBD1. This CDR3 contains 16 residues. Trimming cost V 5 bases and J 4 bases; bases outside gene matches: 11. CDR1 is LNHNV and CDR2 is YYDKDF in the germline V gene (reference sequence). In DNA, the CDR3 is TGTGCCACCAGCCGACAAAGGACAGGGGTGAGAGAGACCCAGTACTTC. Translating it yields CATSRQRTGVRETQYF.

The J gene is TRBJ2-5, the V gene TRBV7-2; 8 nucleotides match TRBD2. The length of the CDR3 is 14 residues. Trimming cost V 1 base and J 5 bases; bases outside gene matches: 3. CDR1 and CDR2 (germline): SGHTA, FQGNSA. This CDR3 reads CASSLDGGAETQYF. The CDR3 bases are TGTGCCAGCAGCTTAGACGGGGGGGCCGAGACCCAGTACTTC.

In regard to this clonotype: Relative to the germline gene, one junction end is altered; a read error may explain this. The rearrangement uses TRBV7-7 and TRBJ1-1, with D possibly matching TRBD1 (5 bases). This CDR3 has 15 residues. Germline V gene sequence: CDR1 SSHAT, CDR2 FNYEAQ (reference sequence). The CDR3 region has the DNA TGTGCTAGCAGTTTGGACCTTCCCGGGGCGGGTGAAGCTTTCTTT. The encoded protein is CASSLDLPGAGEAFF.

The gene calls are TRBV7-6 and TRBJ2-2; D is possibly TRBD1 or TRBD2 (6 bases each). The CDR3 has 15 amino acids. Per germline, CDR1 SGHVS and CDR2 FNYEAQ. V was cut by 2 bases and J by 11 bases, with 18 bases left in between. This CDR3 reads CASSLRGAQAGELFF. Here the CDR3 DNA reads TGTGCCAGCAGCTTAAGGGGGGCCCAGGCGGGTGAGCTGTTTTTT.

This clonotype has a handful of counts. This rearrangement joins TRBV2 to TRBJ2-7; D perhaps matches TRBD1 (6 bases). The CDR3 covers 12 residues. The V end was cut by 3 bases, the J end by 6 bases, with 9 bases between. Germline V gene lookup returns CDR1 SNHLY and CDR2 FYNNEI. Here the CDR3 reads CASSEGRGEQYF. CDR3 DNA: TGTGCCAGCAGTGAGGGCAGGGGCGAGCAGTACTTC. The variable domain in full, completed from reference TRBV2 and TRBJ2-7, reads EPEVTQTPSHQVTQMGQEVILRCVPISNHLYFYWYRQILGQKVEFLVSFYNNEISEKSEIFDDQFSVERPDGSNFTLKIRSTKLEDSAMYFCASSEGRGEQYFGPGTRLTVT.

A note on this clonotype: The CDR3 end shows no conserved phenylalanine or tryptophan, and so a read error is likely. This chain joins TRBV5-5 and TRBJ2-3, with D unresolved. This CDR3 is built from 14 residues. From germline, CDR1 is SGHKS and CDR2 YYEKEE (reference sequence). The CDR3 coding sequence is TGCGCCAGCAGCCAAGGCTTGGGCACAGATACGCAGTATTGT. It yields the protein CASSQGLGTDTQYC.

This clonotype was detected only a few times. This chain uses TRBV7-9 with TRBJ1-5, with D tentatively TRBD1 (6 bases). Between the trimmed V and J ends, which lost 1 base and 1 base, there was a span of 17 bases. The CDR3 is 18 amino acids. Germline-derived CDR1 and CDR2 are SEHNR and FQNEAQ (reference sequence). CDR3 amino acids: CASSLEQWGRGSNQPQHF. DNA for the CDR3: TGTGCCAGCAGCTTAGAACAATGGGGGCGCGGGAGCAATCAGCCCCAGCATTTT.

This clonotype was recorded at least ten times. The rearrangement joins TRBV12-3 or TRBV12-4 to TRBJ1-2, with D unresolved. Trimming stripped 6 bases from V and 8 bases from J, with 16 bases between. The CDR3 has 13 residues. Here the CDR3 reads CASSSRANSGYTF. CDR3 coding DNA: TGTGCCAGCAGCTCCCGGGCCAATTCGGGCTACACCTTC.

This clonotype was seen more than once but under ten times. The CDR3 spells CASSLVAAASYEQYF. The CDR3 DNA is TGCGCCAGCAGCTTGGTAGCAGCCGCCTCCTACGAGCAGTACTTC. The chain has TRBV5-1 and TRBJ2-7; D remains unclear. V lost 0 bases to trimming and J lost 0 bases, with 10 bases between them. CDR3 length equals 15 residues. CDR1 SGHRS and CDR2 YFSETQ come from the germline V gene.

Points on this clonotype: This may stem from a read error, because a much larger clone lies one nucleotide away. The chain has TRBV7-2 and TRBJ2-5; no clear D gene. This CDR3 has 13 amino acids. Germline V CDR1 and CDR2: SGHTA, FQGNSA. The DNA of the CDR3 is TGTGTCAGCAGCTACCTAGTCCGGGAGACCCAGTACTTC. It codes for CVSSYLVRETQYF.

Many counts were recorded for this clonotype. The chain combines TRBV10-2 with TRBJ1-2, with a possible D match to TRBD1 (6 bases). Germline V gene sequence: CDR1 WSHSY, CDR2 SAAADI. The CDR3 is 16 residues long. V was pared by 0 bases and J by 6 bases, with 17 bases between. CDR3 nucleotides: TGCGCCAGCAGTGAGTCCTCACGTGGGCAGGGGCATGGCTACACCTTC. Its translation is CASSESSRGQGHGYTF.

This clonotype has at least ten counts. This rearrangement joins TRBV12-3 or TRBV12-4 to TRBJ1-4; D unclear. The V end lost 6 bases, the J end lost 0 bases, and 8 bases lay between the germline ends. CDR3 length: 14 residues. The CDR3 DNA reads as TGTGCCAGCAGCCTACAAGCAACTAATGAAAAACTGTTTTTT. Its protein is CASSLQATNEKLFF.

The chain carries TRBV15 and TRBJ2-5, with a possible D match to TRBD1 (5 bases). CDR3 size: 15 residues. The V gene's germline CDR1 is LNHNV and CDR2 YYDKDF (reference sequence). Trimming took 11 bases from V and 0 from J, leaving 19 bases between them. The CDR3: CAPTPSGADQETQYF. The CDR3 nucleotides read TGTGCCCCCACCCCGTCTGGGGCCGACCAAGAGACCCAGTACTTC.

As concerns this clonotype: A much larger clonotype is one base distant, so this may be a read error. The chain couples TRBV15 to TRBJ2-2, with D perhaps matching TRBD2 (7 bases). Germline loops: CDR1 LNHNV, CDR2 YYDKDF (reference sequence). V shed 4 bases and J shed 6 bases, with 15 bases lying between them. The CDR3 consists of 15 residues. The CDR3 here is CATSMDGGRAGELFF. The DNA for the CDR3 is TGTGCCACCAGCATGGACGGGGGGCGCGCCGGGGAGCTGTTTTTT.